This T cell receptor beta chain was recovered during a study of blood T cell repertoires in COVID-19. Study in general: COVID-19 samples collected from the United States, Italy and Spain covered acute and convalescent phases. In each case, the material was cDNA or gDNA derived from T cells, B-cell-depleted T cells, or PBMCs.

Trimming at V came to 5 bases and at J to 7 bases, leaving 18 bases not matched to a gene. CDR1 MGHDK and CDR2 SYGVNS come from the germline V gene. This CDR3 is 17 amino acids long. As handled by the study authors: Researchers report that nucleated cell counts were estimated from reference gene primer amplification. Measured with immunoSEQ multiplex PCR; TCRdb has only the in-frame clones, and not every one. The V and J calls and clone size are taken from that table; D and trimming were inferred from the DNA. In the table there are approximately 130,000 clones, about nine tenths of which are singletons.

This TCR derives from a man over 45 with active COVID-19. Sequenced material: peripheral blood. The rearrangement joins TRBV25-1 to TRBJ2-7; 9 nucleotides line up with TRBD1. Here the CDR3 DNA reads TGTGCCAGCAGTCCCCCCATGGGACAGGGCCGTTTCGGAGAGCAGTACTTC. This encodes CASSPPMGQGRFGEQYF.